This entry is about one T cell receptor (beta chain). This entry is derived from a study of blood T cell repertoires in COVID-19. On the study more broadly: Nucleic acid was either cDNA or gDNA, and it came from T cells, B-cell-depleted T cells, or PBMCs.

Here immunoSEQ multiplex PCR was the method, and the copy in TCRdb shows in-frame clones only, minus some. The sample includes 120,000 or so clones, 74% of them seen just once. CDR1 is LGHNA, CDR2 YNFKEQ, per germline. The CDR3 extends over 16 amino acids. The ends were cut back, 1 base at V and 0 bases at J, with 12 bases in the middle. Sequenced: peripheral blood. The chain joins TRBV4-2 to TRBJ1-1; D remains unclear. The TCR sequence derives from a man aged 60 to 75 with acute or convalescent COVID-19. DNA for the CDR3: TGTGCCAGCAGCCAAGCAATCCGGGGAATGAACACTGAAGCTTTCTTT. It codes for CASSQAIRGMNTEAFF.